A selection of T cell receptor beta chains follows, all from one sample in a study of T cell responses to AZD1222 COVID-19 vaccine. The table came from immunoSEQ multiplex PCR; TCRdb's copy has only in-frame clones and leaves some out. This sample has some 94,000 clones, with over 85% found just once. The specimen comprised peripheral blood, sampled 28 days after the second AZD1222 dose. The source of these receptors is an adult who received the AZD1222 COVID-19 vaccine. Both conserved end residues are part of each CDR3. A D gene is named only where the DNA matches it firmly. Only some rows state a clone size, as once, few, many or a class for expanded clones.

cdr3_length: 15
clone_size: .
d_call: .
v_call: TRBV7-6
j_call: TRBJ1-2
cdr3_aa: CASSGRSEGNYGYTF
cdr3_nt: TGTGCCAGCAGCGGCAGGTCCGAGGGGAACTATGGCTACACCTTC

cdr3_length: 16
clone_size: few
d_call: .
v_call: TRBV6-6
j_call: TRBJ1-5
cdr3_aa: CASLRELSNSNQPQHF
cdr3_nt: TGTGCCAGCCTCAGGGAGCTGTCGAATAGCAATCAGCCCCAGCATTTT

cdr3_length: 15
clone_size: .
d_call: .
v_call: TRBV24-1
j_call: TRBJ2-2
cdr3_aa: CATSDPGAETGELFF
cdr3_nt: TGTGCCACCAGTGACCCGGGGGCTGAGACCGGGGAGCTGTTTTTT

cdr3_length: 13
clone_size: .
d_call: .
v_call: TRBV5-6
j_call: TRBJ1-6
cdr3_aa: CASSLGSYSPLHF
cdr3_nt: TGTGCCAGCAGCTTGGGGTCCTATTCACCCCTCCACTTT

cdr3_length: 11
clone_size: .
d_call: .
v_call: TRBV12-3/TRBV12-4
j_call: TRBJ2-1
cdr3_aa: CASSPSHEQFF
cdr3_nt: TGTGCCAGCAGCCCGTCTCATGAGCAGTTCTTC

cdr3_length: 16
clone_size: .
d_call: .
v_call: TRBV25-1
j_call: TRBJ1-6
cdr3_aa: CASSGHSSSYNSPLHF
cdr3_nt: TGTGCCAGCAGTGGACACAGCAGCTCCTATAATTCACCCCTCCACTTT

cdr3_length: 12
clone_size: few
d_call: .
v_call: TRBV20-1
j_call: TRBJ1-6
cdr3_aa: CSASESNSPLHF
cdr3_nt: TGCAGTGCTAGTGAGTCGAATTCACCCCTCCACTTT

cdr3_length: 12
clone_size: .
d_call: .
v_call: TRBV30
j_call: TRBJ1-1
cdr3_aa: CAWSVGAAEAFF
cdr3_nt: TGTGCCTGGAGTGTTGGGGCGGCGGAAGCTTTCTTT

cdr3_length: 15
clone_size: .
d_call: .
v_call: TRBV5-1
j_call: TRBJ2-7
cdr3_aa: CASSPGQGLAYEQYF
cdr3_nt: TGCGCCAGCAGCCCCGGACAGGGACTAGCCTACGAGCAGTACTTC

cdr3_length: 14
clone_size: .
d_call: .
v_call: TRBV27
j_call: TRBJ2-3
cdr3_aa: CASSLIPGTDTQYF
cdr3_nt: TGTGCCAGCAGTTTAATACCAGGGACAGATACGCAGTATTTT

cdr3_length: 19
clone_size: once
d_call: .
v_call: TRBV19
j_call: TRBJ2-2
cdr3_aa: CASSSHLMSGRLYTGELFF
cdr3_nt: TGTGCCAGTAGTTCTCACTTAATGTCGGGACGGCTATACACCGGGGAGCTGTTTTTT

cdr3_length: 16
clone_size: .
d_call: .
v_call: TRBV19
j_call: TRBJ1-5
cdr3_aa: CASSIPGPNPNQPQHF
cdr3_nt: TGTGCCAGTAGTATACCGGGACCAAACCCCAATCAGCCCCAGCATTTT

cdr3_length: 13
clone_size: .
d_call: .
v_call: TRBV9
j_call: TRBJ1-1
cdr3_aa: CASSVDVNTEAFF
cdr3_nt: TGTGCCAGCAGCGTCGATGTGAACACTGAAGCTTTCTTT

cdr3_length: 14
clone_size: few
d_call: .
v_call: TRBV9
j_call: TRBJ1-2
cdr3_aa: CASSVVGEGYGYTF
cdr3_nt: TGTGCCAGCAGCGTAGTTGGGGAAGGCTATGGCTACACCTTC

cdr3_length: 19
clone_size: .
d_call: TRBD2
v_call: TRBV4-3
j_call: TRBJ2-6
cdr3_aa: CASSQDPPSGGTGANVLTF
cdr3_nt: TGCGCCAGCAGCCAAGACCCCCCGTCGGGGGGGACTGGGGCCAACGTCCTGACTTTC

cdr3_length: 14
clone_size: .
d_call: TRBD1
v_call: TRBV27
j_call: TRBJ1-2
cdr3_aa: CASSAGTGAYGYTF
cdr3_nt: TGTGCCAGCAGTGCTGGGACAGGGGCATATGGCTACACCTTC

cdr3_length: 15
clone_size: .
d_call: .
v_call: TRBV5-1
j_call: TRBJ2-7
cdr3_aa: CASSPYLGQSYEQYF
cdr3_nt: TGCGCCAGCAGCCCCTACCTTGGACAGTCCTACGAGCAGTACTTC

cdr3_length: 18
clone_size: .
d_call: .
v_call: TRBV3-1/TRBV3-2
j_call: TRBJ1-5
cdr3_aa: CASSQEILGRDANQPQHF
cdr3_nt: TGTGCCAGCAGCCAAGAGATCTTGGGCAGAGATGCCAATCAGCCCCAGCATTTT

cdr3_length: 16
clone_size: .
d_call: TRBD1
v_call: TRBV15
j_call: TRBJ1-2
cdr3_aa: CATSRDKTGGPYGYTF
cdr3_nt: TGTGCCACCAGCCGAGACAAGACAGGGGGCCCGTATGGCTACACCTTC

cdr3_length: 15
clone_size: once
d_call: .
v_call: TRBV28
j_call: TRBJ2-4
cdr3_aa: CASSFRQLSKNIQYF
cdr3_nt: TGTGCCAGCAGTTTTAGGCAGCTATCCAAAAACATTCAGTACTTC

cdr3_length: 17
clone_size: .
d_call: .
v_call: TRBV7-2
j_call: TRBJ1-6
cdr3_aa: CASSFYHPSLNNSPLHF
cdr3_nt: TGTGCCAGCAGCTTTTATCACCCAAGCCTGAATAATTCACCCCTCCACTTT

cdr3_length: 13
clone_size: .
d_call: .
v_call: TRBV2
j_call: TRBJ2-7
cdr3_aa: CASSRGHLIEQYF
cdr3_nt: TGTGCCAGCAGTCGGGGCCACTTGATCGAGCAGTACTTC

cdr3_length: 13
clone_size: .
d_call: .
v_call: TRBV28
j_call: TRBJ1-2
cdr3_aa: CASSLESVLGYTF
cdr3_nt: TGTGCCAGCAGTTTAGAGTCAGTCCTCGGCTACACCTTC

cdr3_length: 11
clone_size: .
d_call: .
v_call: TRBV7-9
j_call: TRBJ2-1
cdr3_aa: CASSFGGEQFF
cdr3_nt: TGTGCCAGCAGCTTTGGGGGTGAGCAGTTCTTC

cdr3_length: 14
clone_size: .
d_call: .
v_call: TRBV6-5
j_call: TRBJ1-5
cdr3_aa: CASRLVGVNQPQHF
cdr3_nt: TGTGCCAGCAGGCTTGTGGGGGTCAATCAGCCCCAGCATTTT

cdr3_length: 15
clone_size: .
d_call: .
v_call: TRBV5-6
j_call: TRBJ1-1
cdr3_aa: CASSLSPGGNTEAFF
cdr3_nt: TGTGCCAGCAGCTTGTCTCCGGGTGGGAACACTGAAGCTTTCTTT

cdr3_length: 13
clone_size: .
d_call: .
v_call: TRBV3-1/TRBV3-2
j_call: TRBJ2-5
cdr3_aa: CASSARGAETQYF
cdr3_nt: TGTGCCAGCAGCGCACGGGGGGCTGAGACCCAGTACTTC

cdr3_length: 16
clone_size: .
d_call: .
v_call: TRBV11-2
j_call: TRBJ2-5
cdr3_aa: CASSLLSRGAQETQYF
cdr3_nt: TGTGCCAGCAGCTTATTGTCTCGCGGGGCCCAAGAGACCCAGTACTTC

cdr3_length: 14
clone_size: .
d_call: TRBD1
v_call: TRBV10-3
j_call: TRBJ2-7
cdr3_aa: CVRVPGQGINEQYF
cdr3_nt: TGTGTCAGAGTCCCGGGACAGGGGATTAACGAGCAGTACTTC

cdr3_length: 14
clone_size: .
d_call: .
v_call: TRBV4-3
j_call: TRBJ1-2
cdr3_aa: CASSQDPQGYGYTF
cdr3_nt: TGCGCCAGCAGCCAAGATCCGCAGGGGTATGGCTACACCTTC

cdr3_length: 16
clone_size: .
d_call: .
v_call: TRBV7-2
j_call: TRBJ2-3
cdr3_aa: CASSLVWELIADTQYF
cdr3_nt: TGTGCCAGCAGCTTAGTTTGGGAGCTAATAGCGGATACGCAGTATTTT

cdr3_length: 13
clone_size: .
d_call: TRBD1
v_call: TRBV15
j_call: TRBJ1-2
cdr3_aa: CATSEQGARGYTF
cdr3_nt: TGTGCCACCAGCGAACAGGGGGCGCGAGGCTACACCTTC